A single sample is the source of the 20 T cell receptor beta chains below, sequenced in a study of cytomegalovirus exposure and HLA in healthy donors. The repertoire was sequenced with immunoSEQ multiplex PCR; TCRdb's copy has only in-frame clones and lacks some. Of 100,000 to 150,000 clones listed, around 94% are singletons. Input material: PBMCs. These receptors came from a woman younger than 35 in good health and CMV-seronegative.

This clone was detected only a few times. The rearrangement joins TRBV28 to TRBJ1-1; perhaps TRBD1 as D (6 bases). The V end was cut by 5 bases, the J end by 0 bases, with 10 bases between. CDR3 size: 14 residues. Germline CDR1 reads MDHEN; CDR2 reads SYDVKM. The CDR3 DNA is TGTGCCAGCAGTGGAGGACAGATGAACACTGAAGCTTTCTTT. Amino acids: CASSGGQMNTEAFF.

This chain joins TRBV6-4 and TRBJ1-2; 12 bases line up with TRBD1. CDR1 is MRHNA and CDR2 is SNTAGT in the germline V gene. V lost 5 bases, J lost 4 bases, and 5 bases stayed unmatched. The CDR3 length is 15 residues. CDR3 sequence (DNA): TGTGCCAGCAGTCGGGACAGGGGGCAAGGCTATGGCTACACCTTC. This encodes CASSRDRGQGYGYTF.

As concerns this clone: Its ends do not fully match the called genes, so a read error is possible. The sample contains more than one DNA sequence encoding this CDR3. The V and J genes are TRBV5-6 and TRBJ1-2, with D hard to call. This CDR3 is built from 12 residues. Germline V gives CDR1 SGHDT, CDR2 YYEEEE. CDR3 protein: CASSSSSGGYTF. The CDR3 nucleotides are TGTGCTAGCAGCTCGAGCTCTGGTGGCTACACCTTC.

The rearrangement uses TRBV19 and TRBJ1-2; 7 positions match TRBD1. The trim removed 1 base at V and 8 bases at J, leaving 16 bases unmatched. CDR1 LNHDA and CDR2 SQIVND come from the germline V gene (reference sequence). The CDR3 runs to 17 residues. CDR3 nucleotides: TGTGCCAGTAGTATAGCCCCCATGAGACAGGGACGTCGAGGCTACACCTTC. Amino acids: CASSIAPMRQGRRGYTF. Drawing the rest from reference TRBV19 and TRBJ1-2, the complete variable domain is DGGITQSPKYLFRKEGQNVTLSCEQNLNHDAMYWYRQDPGQGLRLIYYSQIVNDFQKGDIAEGYSVSREKKESFPLTVTSAQKNPTAFYLCASSIAPMRQGRRGYTFGSGTRLTVV.

In DNA, the CDR3 is TGTGCCAGCAGCCCGGGACAGGGTACCTACGAGCAGTACTTC. This sequence encodes CASSPGQGTYEQYF. The chain joins TRBV7-9 to TRBJ2-7; 9 positions agree with TRBD1. The V gene end was trimmed by 5 bases and the J gene end by 2 bases; junction bases not matched to a gene: 4. Germline V gene lookup returns CDR1 SEHNR and CDR2 FQNEAQ (reference sequence). This CDR3 has 14 amino acids.

The V and J genes are TRBV5-1 and TRBJ2-5; D perhaps matches TRBD2 (6 bases). The CDR3 contains 14 residues. Deletions cut 0 bases from V and 4 bases from J, with 10 bases between. Germline V gene sequence: CDR1 SGHRS, CDR2 YFSETQ. In DNA, the CDR3 is TGCGCCAGCAGCTTGGATGTGGGGGGAGAGACCCAGTACTTC. This encodes CASSLDVGGETQYF. The whole variable domain, filled in from reference TRBV5-1 and TRBJ2-5, reads KAGVTQTPRYLIKTRGQQVTLSCSPISGHRSVSWYQQTPGQGLQFLFEYFSETQRNKGNFPGRFSGRQFSNSRSEMNVSTLELGDSALYLCASSLDVGGETQYFGPGTRLLVL.

The J gene is TRBJ2-7, the V gene TRBV9; 8 nucleotides match TRBD2. The V gene's germline CDR1 is SGDLS and CDR2 YYNGEE. The CDR3 has 15 amino acids. V shed 4 bases and J 4 bases; nucleotides not matched to a gene: 10. CDR3 coding DNA: TGTGCCAGCAGCCCGGGGGGGGGATCACATTACGAGCAGTACTTC. The encoded protein is CASSPGGGSHYEQYF.

The rearrangement uses TRBV14 and TRBJ2-5; D is perhaps TRBD2 (6 bases). The ends were cut back, 0 bases at V and 5 bases at J, with 16 bases in the middle. The CDR3 is 16 residues long. Germline V lookup: CDR1 SGHDN, CDR2 FVKESK. CDR3 sequence: CASSQEGDFRGETQYF. In nucleotides, the CDR3 is TGTGCCAGCAGCCAAGAAGGGGATTTCCGGGGGGAGACCCAGTACTTC.

This chain connects TRBV29-1 to TRBJ2-2; D gene ambiguous. This CDR3 region has 13 residues. Germline values: CDR1 SQVTM, CDR2 ANQGSEA. The V and J ends lost 4 bases and 1 base respectively, with 7 bases between them. The CDR3 DNA reads TGCAGCGTTGGTGAGGAGAACACCGGGGAGCTGTTTTTT. Its protein product is CSVGEENTGELFF.

The chain has TRBV27 and TRBJ2-3, with D perhaps matching TRBD2 (5 bases). The germline V gene encodes CDR1 MNHEY and CDR2 SMNVEV (reference sequence). The CDR3 length is 15 residues. V lost 5 bases, J lost 4 bases, and 16 bases lay in between. The CDR3 is CASSVREGASDTQYF. As DNA, the CDR3 is TGTGCCAGCAGTGTCCGCGAGGGCGCTTCAGATACGCAGTATTTT.

V is TRBV2 and J is TRBJ2-1; the match to TRBD2 covers 8 bases. Germline V gene data show CDR1 as SNHLY and CDR2 as FYNNEI. The CDR3 is made up of 16 amino acids. Trimming at V came to 6 bases and at J to 0 bases, leaving 7 bases not matched to a gene. DNA for the CDR3: TGTGCCAGCAGGCCTACTAGCGGCAGCTCCTACAATGAGCAGTTCTTC. Its protein product is CASRPTSGSSYNEQFF.

This chain joins TRBV11-1 and TRBJ2-1; possibly TRBD2 for D (7 bases). The CDR3 contains 14 residues. Trimming took off 8 bases at V and 6 bases at J, with 17 bases between the two ends. Germline assignment: CDR1 SGHAT and CDR2 FQDESV (reference sequence). CDR3 sequence: CASCSGGGVNEQFF. The CDR3 bases are TGTGCCAGCTGCTCGGGGGGCGGGGTCAATGAGCAGTTCTTC.

The rearrangement links TRBV11-2 to TRBJ2-1, with 8 bases lining up with TRBD2. The germline gives CDR1 SGHAT, CDR2 FQNNGV. V gave up 6 bases and J gave up 8 bases; unmatched junction bases: 12. The CDR3 length is 15 residues. CDR3 sequence: CASSTGTRDFYEQFF. CDR3 DNA: TGTGCCAGCAGTACCGGGACTAGAGATTTCTATGAGCAGTTCTTC.

The rearrangement links TRBV4-1 to TRBJ2-5; 9 bases are a match to TRBD2. V gave up 1 base and J gave up 4 bases; unmatched junction bases: 4. Germline CDR1 MGHRA, CDR2 YSYEKL. This CDR3 comprises 15 residues. The CDR3 region is CASSQGATSGETQYF. The DNA of the CDR3 is TGCGCCAGCAGCCAAGGGGCGACTAGCGGAGAGACCCAGTACTTC.

The J gene is TRBJ1-1, the V gene TRBV27; D is ambiguous. Trimming left V 5 bases short and J 0 bases short, with 13 bases between. From germline, CDR1 is MNHEY and CDR2 SMNVEV (reference sequence). The CDR3 consists of 15 residues. The chain's CDR3 is CASSIDSSLNTEAFF. The CDR3 nucleotides read TGTGCCAGCAGTATTGACTCATCCTTGAACACTGAAGCTTTCTTT.

This chain joins TRBV6-5 and TRBJ2-7; 8 bases match TRBD1. V shed 0 bases, J shed 4 bases, and the junction held 5 bases outside the gene matches. The germline CDR1 and CDR2 sequences are MNHEY and SVGAGI. This CDR3 has 15 residues. CDR3 in amino acids: CASSYSGDRPYEQYF. As DNA, the CDR3 is TGTGCCAGCAGTTACTCGGGGGACAGGCCATACGAGCAGTACTTC.

A remark on this clone: The junction departs from germline at one end; a sequencing error may be responsible. This chain uses TRBV7-7 with TRBJ2-3; no definite D call. The CDR3 loop spans 13 amino acids. The V gene's germline CDR1 is SSHAT and CDR2 FNYEAQ (reference sequence). The CDR3 region is CASSLSVASTQYF. DNA for the CDR3: TGTGCTAGCAGCCTCTCAGTAGCCTCAACGCAGTATTTT.

This chain uses TRBV7-9 with TRBJ2-5; 10 bases are shared with TRBD2. Trimming cost V 4 bases and J 5 bases; bases outside gene matches: 13. This CDR3 has 17 amino acids. CDR1 and CDR2 from the germline V gene are SEHNR and FQNEAQ (reference sequence). The CDR3 DNA sequence: TGTGCCAGCAGCTCAACTAGCGGGAACAGCAGGGGGGAGACCCAGTACTTC. Translating it yields CASSSTSGNSRGETQYF.

The V gene is TRBV19, the J gene TRBJ2-1; 7 positions match TRBD1. V shed 7 bases, J shed 8 bases, and the junction held 11 bases outside the gene matches. CDR1 and CDR2 from the germline V gene are LNHDA and SQIVND (reference sequence). This CDR3 contains 14 residues. The CDR3 DNA is TGTGCCAGTACAAACAGGGGATTATCTTATGAGCAGTTCTTC. Its translation: CASTNRGLSYEQFF.

The chain recombines TRBV6-1 with TRBJ2-1; TRBD2 agrees at 13 bases. Germline-derived CDR1 and CDR2 are MNHNS and SASEGT. CDR3 length: 15 amino acids. V lost 3 bases, J lost 8 bases, and 4 bases stayed unmatched. CDR3 bases: TGTGCCAGCAGTGAGGGACTAGCGGGATCGGATGAGCAGTTCTTC. This gives the protein CASSEGLAGSDEQFF.